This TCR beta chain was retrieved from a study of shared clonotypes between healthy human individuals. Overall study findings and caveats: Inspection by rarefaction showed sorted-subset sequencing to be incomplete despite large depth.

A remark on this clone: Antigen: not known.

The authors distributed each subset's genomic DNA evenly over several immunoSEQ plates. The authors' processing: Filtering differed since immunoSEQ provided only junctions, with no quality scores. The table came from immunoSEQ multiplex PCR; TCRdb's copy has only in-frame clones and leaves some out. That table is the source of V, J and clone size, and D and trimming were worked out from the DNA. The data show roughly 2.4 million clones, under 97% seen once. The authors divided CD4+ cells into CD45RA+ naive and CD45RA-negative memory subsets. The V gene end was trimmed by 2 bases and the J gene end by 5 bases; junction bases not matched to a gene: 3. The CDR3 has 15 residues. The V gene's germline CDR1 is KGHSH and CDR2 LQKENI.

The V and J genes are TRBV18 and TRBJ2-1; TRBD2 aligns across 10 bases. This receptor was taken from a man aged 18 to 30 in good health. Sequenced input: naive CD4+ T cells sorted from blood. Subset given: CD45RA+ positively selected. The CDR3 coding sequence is TGTGCCAGCTCACCATTTGGACTAGCGGACAATGAGCAGTTCTTC. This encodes CASSPFGLADNEQFF.